Shown below are 20 T cell receptor beta chains from a single sample sequenced in a study of blood T cell repertoires in COVID-19. Sequencing was performed with immunoSEQ multiplex PCR; in TCRdb, only in-frame clones are kept and a portion is missing. The sample contains tens of thousands of clones, 86% of which appear only once. The sample consisted of peripheral blood. These receptor sequences come from a man aged 25 to 45 with acute or convalescent COVID-19.

V and J are TRBV7-8 and TRBJ1-5; weak D call: TRBD1 (5 bases). Between the trimmed V and J ends, which lost 3 bases and 7 bases, there was a span of 10 bases. CDR1 is SGHVS, CDR2 FQNEAQ, per germline. This CDR3 spans 13 amino acids. In DNA form, the CDR3 reads TGTGCCAGCAGCTTTCAGGGAGGGCAGCCCCAGCATTTT. Its protein product is CASSFQGGQPQHF.

This clone was seen more than once but under ten times. The V gene is TRBV29-1, the J gene TRBJ2-3; the match to TRBD1 covers 8 bases. Germline assignment: CDR1 SQVTM and CDR2 ANQGSEA. V trimming: 3 bases; J trimming: 1 base; junction bases outside the gene matches: 0. This CDR3 comprises 13 residues. Written as DNA, the CDR3 is TGCAGCGTTGAGGGACAGGGCACAGATACGCAGTATTTT. This translates into CSVEGQGTDTQYF.

The chain uses TRBV4-1 and TRBJ2-1; 13 nucleotides match TRBD2. The germline CDR1 and CDR2 sequences are MGHRA and YSYEKL. The CDR3 consists of 15 residues. J lost 9 bases, V lost 4 bases, and 6 bases had no gene match. The CDR3 is CASSLGLAGLGEQFF. In DNA form, the CDR3 reads TGCGCCAGCAGCCTGGGACTAGCGGGGCTAGGTGAGCAGTTCTTC.

The table lists this clone with a few counts. As DNA, the CDR3 is TGTGCCAGCAGTTTTCCCTTGGGGCGACACACCTTC. It encodes CASSFPLGRHTF. The J gene is TRBJ1-2, the V gene TRBV6-2 or TRBV6-3; a weak D match, TRBD1 (5 bases). Germline V gene data show CDR1 as MNHEY and CDR2 as SVGEGT. The CDR3 has 12 residues. V was clipped by 4 bases and J by 12 bases, with 15 bases between them.

This rearrangement joins TRBV18 to TRBJ2-2; D uncertain. CDR1 and CDR2 (germline): KGHSH, LQKENI. V gave up 0 bases and J gave up 4 bases, with 9 bases separating them. CDR3 length: 15 amino acids. CDR3 amino acids: CASSPPVRSTGELFF. The CDR3 nucleotides are TGTGCCAGCTCACCACCGGTCCGGTCCACCGGGGAGCTGTTTTTT.

The rearrangement joins TRBV9 to TRBJ2-5, with TRBD2 identical over 14 bases. The CDR3 totals 14 residues. V shed 4 bases, J shed 5 bases, and the junction held 1 base outside the gene matches. Germline loops: CDR1 SGDLS, CDR2 YYNGEE. The DNA for the CDR3 is TGTGCCAGCAGCCGGACTAGCGGGGGGGAGACCCAGTACTTC. Translating it yields CASSRTSGGETQYF.

This clone came up once. The sample carries other DNA sequences with the same CDR3. This chain uses TRBV6-6 with TRBJ1-2; the D is unclear. V lost 4 bases to trimming and J lost 5 bases, with 8 bases between them. The germline CDR1 and CDR2 sequences are MNHNY and SVGAGI (reference sequence). The CDR3 consists of 12 residues. In DNA form, the CDR3 reads TGTGCCAGCAGTTCAACGGGGTATGGCTACACCTTC. Protein sequence: CASSSTGYGYTF.

The V gene is TRBV30, the J gene TRBJ1-6; D ambiguous. The CDR3 consists of 14 residues. Trimming shortened V by 1 base and J by 8 bases, and 12 bases separated the two germline ends. Germline CDR1 GTSNPN, CDR2 SVGIG (reference sequence). For the CDR3, the DNA is TGTGCCTGGAGTGGCCGTGCAGGCCATTCACCCCTCCACTTT. Amino acids: CAWSGRAGHSPLHF. The variable domain in full, with the rest retrieved from reference TRBV30 and TRBJ1-6, is SQTIHQWPATLVQPVGSPLSLECTVEGTSNPNLYWYRQAAGRGLQLLFYSVGIGQISSEVPQNLSASRPQDRQFILSSKKLLLSDSGFYLCAWSGRAGHSPLHFGNGTRLTVT.

The chain uses TRBV6-1 and TRBJ2-1, with 10 positions matching TRBD1. This CDR3 is built from 15 residues. CDR1 and CDR2 (germline): MNHNS, SASEGT. After removal of 5 bases from V and 5 bases from J, the junction contained 6 bases not matched to a gene. In DNA, the CDR3 is TGTGCCAGCAGTCGTGGGACAGGGGTAAACAATGAGCAGTTCTTC. It translates to CASSRGTGVNNEQFF.

The V and J genes are TRBV2 and TRBJ1-1; TRBD1 aligns across 8 bases. V lost 9 bases, J lost 2 bases, and 8 bases stayed unmatched. CDR1 and CDR2 (germline): SNHLY, FYNNEI. The length of the CDR3 is 14 residues. The CDR3 DNA is TGTGCCAGACACTCGGGACAGGTAAACACTGAAGCTTTCTTT. Translated: CARHSGQVNTEAFF. The full variable domain, completed using reference TRBV2 and TRBJ1-1, is EPEVTQTPSHQVTQMGQEVILRCVPISNHLYFYWYRQILGQKVEFLVSFYNNEISEKSEIFDDQFSVERPDGSNFTLKIRSTKLEDSAMYFCARHSGQVNTEAFFGQGTRLTVV.

J is TRBJ1-4 and V is TRBV9; a weak D match, TRBD1 (6 bases). Trimming removed 4 bases at V and 6 bases at J, with 16 bases between. Looked up from germline, CDR1 is SGDLS and CDR2 is YYNGEE. This CDR3 contains 15 residues. In DNA, the CDR3 is TGTGCCAGCAGCCCCCGTGGGGACAATCATGAAAAACTGTTTTTT. As protein: CASSPRGDNHEKLFF. Drawing the rest from reference TRBV9 and TRBJ1-4, the complete variable domain is DSGVTQTPKHLITATGQRVTLRCSPRSGDLSVYWYQQSLDQGLQFLIQYYNGEERAKGNILERFSAQQFPDLHSELNLSSLELGDSALYFCASSPRGDNHEKLFFGSGTQLSVL.

The genes are TRBV19 and TRBJ2-1; tentatively, D is TRBD2 (6 bases). This CDR3 has 14 residues. V was trimmed by 2 bases and J by 8 bases, leaving 13 bases between them. Germline V gene lookup returns CDR1 LNHDA and CDR2 SQIVND (reference sequence). The CDR3: CASSIMGGPDEQFF. CDR3 coding DNA: TGTGCCAGTAGTATAATGGGGGGTCCGGATGAGCAGTTCTTC.

The V gene is TRBV9, the J gene TRBJ1-3; no clear D. Germline values: CDR1 SGDLS, CDR2 YYNGEE. The CDR3 totals 16 residues. The V and J ends lost 0 bases and 4 bases respectively, with 14 bases between them. The CDR3 spells CASSVVSPGWGNTIYF. The CDR3 coding sequence is TGTGCCAGCAGCGTAGTCTCTCCCGGGTGGGGAAACACCATATATTTT.

V is TRBV19 and J is TRBJ1-2; 11 bases align to TRBD1. The CDR3 consists of 16 residues. V shed 5 bases and J 0 bases; nucleotides not matched to a gene: 5. Germline-derived CDR1 and CDR2 are LNHDA and SQIVND (reference sequence). The CDR3 loop reads CASSRTGGPSNYGYTF. The DNA for the CDR3 is TGTGCCAGTAGTCGGACAGGGGGCCCCTCTAACTATGGCTACACCTTC.

This clone was found many times. V is TRBV5-4 and J is TRBJ1-5; 7 positions agree with TRBD1. The CDR3 loop spans 14 amino acids. Germline CDR1 reads SGHNT; CDR2 reads YYREEE (reference sequence). V lost 4 bases, J lost 7 bases, and 8 bases stayed unmatched. The CDR3 loop is CASSLQGYGQPQHF. The CDR3 region has the DNA TGTGCCAGCAGCCTACAGGGGTACGGGCAGCCCCAGCATTTT.

The chain employs TRBV18 and TRBJ1-2, with 9 nucleotides matching TRBD1. V gave up 3 bases and J gave up 7 bases; unmatched junction bases: 15. The CDR3 extends over 17 amino acids. Germline loops: CDR1 KGHSH, CDR2 LQKENI. The chain's CDR3 is CASSPPSRGQGFTGYTF. The DNA for the CDR3 is TGTGCCAGCTCACCTCCGTCTCGGGGACAGGGTTTTACTGGCTACACCTTC.

The V call is TRBV7-9, the J call TRBJ2-7; TRBD1 might be the D (6 bases). Trimming took 1 base from V and 3 from J, leaving 16 bases between them. CDR1 SEHNR and CDR2 FQNEAQ come from the germline V gene (reference sequence). The CDR3 runs to 16 residues. CDR3 protein: CASSLDWGTNHYEQYF. In nucleotides, the CDR3 is TGTGCCAGCAGCTTAGATTGGGGGACAAATCACTACGAGCAGTACTTC.

V usage is TRBV6-5 and J usage is TRBJ1-4; D is undetermined. From germline, CDR1 is MNHEY and CDR2 SVGAGI. Trimming removed 6 bases at V and 4 bases at J, with 12 bases between. The CDR3 consists of 14 residues. The CDR3 DNA sequence: TGTGCCAGCAGCCCGGAGGCCTATAATGAAAAACTGTTTTTT. It translates to CASSPEAYNEKLFF.

In this sample, this clone turned up once. The chain carries TRBV27 and TRBJ2-7; TRBD2 matches 7 bases. The CDR3 length is 17 residues. The J segment lost 3 bases and the V segment lost 5 bases, leaving 16 bases of the junction unmatched. CDR1 is MNHEY, CDR2 SMNVEV, per germline (reference sequence). This CDR3 is CASSPDLGGYYYYEQYF. The CDR3 bases are TGTGCCAGCAGTCCGGACCTCGGGGGGTACTACTACTACGAGCAGTACTTC.

The rearrangement uses TRBV9 and TRBJ2-1; no clear D. CDR1 SGDLS and CDR2 YYNGEE come from the germline V gene. CDR3 length equals 14 residues. The V gene lost 0 bases and the J gene lost 6 bases, with 10 bases spanning the gap. In DNA form, the CDR3 reads TGTGCCAGCAGCGTAGGTATTAGTGGCAATGAGCAGTTCTTC. Translation gives CASSVGISGNEQFF.